This passage covers 11 T cell receptor beta chains from one sample sequenced in a study of T cell responses to AZD1222 COVID-19 vaccine. Assay: immunoSEQ multiplex PCR; the TCRdb copy retains only in-frame clones and omits some. Found here are approximately 140,000 clones, around 90% of them singletons; the top ten hold 1.6%. The sequences come from peripheral blood, collected 28 days after the second AZD1222 dose. The origin of the receptors is an adult who received the AZD1222 COVID-19 vaccine.

The sample holds one count of this clone. This chain joins TRBV6-1 and TRBJ1-4; D unresolved. The CDR3 runs 14 residues. Germline CDR1 reads MNHNS; CDR2 reads SASEGT. The ends were cut back, 3 bases at V and 7 bases at J, with 12 bases in the middle. The chain's CDR3 is CASSDQVGGEKLFF. The CDR3 bases are TGTGCCAGCAGTGATCAGGTGGGAGGTGAAAAACTGTTTTTT.

V gene TRBV30 combines with J gene TRBJ2-3; maybe TRBD1 (6 bases). The CDR3 covers 16 residues. Trimming removed 3 bases at V and 0 bases at J, with 16 bases between. Germline CDR1 reads GTSNPN; CDR2 reads SVGIG (reference sequence). The chain's CDR3 is CAWRDLLRGSTDTQYF. For the CDR3, the DNA is TGTGCCTGGAGAGATCTGCTTAGGGGGAGCACAGATACGCAGTATTTT.

The rearrangement uses TRBV19 and TRBJ2-2, with D possibly being TRBD1 (6 bases). CDR3 length: 14 amino acids. Germline CDR1 LNHDA, CDR2 SQIVND (reference sequence). V shed 5 bases and J shed 6 bases, with 13 bases lying between them. DNA for the CDR3: TGTGCCAGTAGTGAAACAGGGTCGGCCGGGGAGCTGTTTTTT. Translation gives CASSETGSAGELFF.

Here the CDR3 reads CASSLAPGPGSGANVLTF. The CDR3 region has the DNA TGCGCCAGCAGCTTGGCCCCGGGCCCGGGCTCTGGGGCCAACGTCCTGACTTTC. The V and J genes are TRBV5-1 and TRBJ2-6; the D is unclear. Trimming cost V 0 bases and J 0 bases, with 13 bases left between them. In germline, CDR1 is SGHRS, CDR2 YFSETQ. The CDR3 runs to 18 residues.

This clone was observed once. J is TRBJ2-5 and V is TRBV28; 8 bases agree with TRBD1. The CDR3 totals 16 residues. V shed 6 bases and J 4 bases; nucleotides not matched to a gene: 13. The germline CDR1 and CDR2 sequences are MDHEN and SYDVKM. CDR3 residues: CASSPDRVRARETQYF. CDR3 sequence (DNA): TGTGCCAGCAGCCCGGACAGGGTTAGGGCAAGAGAGACCCAGTACTTC.

J is TRBJ1-1 and V is TRBV7-2; TRBD1 agrees at 7 bases. This CDR3 has 15 residues. Germline CDR1 SGHTA, CDR2 FQGNSA. With 1 base clipped from V and 4 bases from J, the junction kept 6 bases outside the gene matches. DNA for the CDR3: TGTGCCAGCAGCTTAGACAGGGGTATGGGCACTGAAGCTTTCTTT. This codes for CASSLDRGMGTEAFF.

This chain connects TRBV19 to TRBJ2-2; the D gene is possibly TRBD2 (5 bases). Germline V gene data show CDR1 as LNHDA and CDR2 as SQIVND (reference sequence). CDR3 length: 14 amino acids. The ends were cut back, 3 bases at V and 3 bases at J, with 8 bases in the middle. CDR3 sequence reads: CASSITGYTGELFF. Written as DNA, the CDR3 is TGTGCCAGTAGTATCACGGGGTACACCGGGGAGCTGTTTTTT.

The chain combines TRBV27 with TRBJ2-1, with 7 bases identical to TRBD2. The CDR3 contains 15 residues. V trimming: 5 bases; J trimming: 0 bases; junction bases outside the gene matches: 4. CDR1 is MNHEY and CDR2 is SMNVEV in the germline V gene (reference sequence). CDR3 DNA: TGTGCCAGCAGTCTCCCGGGAGGCTCCTACAATGAGCAGTTCTTC. As protein: CASSLPGGSYNEQFF.

This clone was found once. Other DNA sequences in the same sample also yield this CDR3. CDR3 loop: CAWGRNTEAFF. CDR3 sequence (DNA): TGTGCCTGGGGACGAAACACTGAAGCTTTCTTT. This rearrangement joins TRBV30 to TRBJ1-1; D is unresolved. The CDR3 runs to 11 residues. In germline, CDR1 is GTSNPN, CDR2 SVGIG (reference sequence). Trimming left V 5 bases short and J 2 bases short, with 6 bases between.

The chain uses TRBV6-5 and TRBJ2-7, with 11 bases lining up with TRBD2. The germline CDR1 and CDR2 sequences are MNHEY and SVGAGI. The CDR3 is 16 residues long. J lost 3 bases, V lost 0 bases, and 4 bases had no gene match. Written as DNA, the CDR3 is TGTGCCAGCAGTTACTCGATAGCGGGAGGGGGCTACGAGCAGTACTTC. Encoded protein: CASSYSIAGGGYEQYF.

The chain recombines TRBV6-5 with TRBJ1-2, with 9 bases fitting TRBD1. Losses at the gene ends were 8 bases for V and 3 bases for J; bases not matched to a gene: 4. This CDR3 spans 13 amino acids. The germline CDR1 and CDR2 sequences are MNHEY and SVGAGI. For the CDR3, the DNA is TGTGCCAGCGCACAGGGGGCGTACTATGGCTACACCTTC. This codes for CASAQGAYYGYTF.